A single sample is the source of the 23 T cell receptor beta chains below, sequenced in a study of breast tumors, draining lymph nodes, adjacent tissues. TCRdb processed the multiplex PCR reads anew with MiXCR; each CDR3 protein has one entry. Among some 110,000 distinct CDR3 sequences, more than 30% were seen once, and the ten largest hold approximately 5%. Breast cancer patients provided tissue from their axillary draining lymph nodes. Sequencing was performed on axillary lymph node tissue. The receptors were sampled from a female donor with breast cancer. Some clones in this sample may be carry-over from other donors' samples.

The chain links TRBV24-1 to TRBJ1-6, with TRBD1 matching 7 bases. The CDR3 extends over 18 amino acids. Germline assignment: CDR1 KGHDR and CDR2 SFDVKD. Trimming cost V 4 bases and J 5 bases; bases outside gene matches: 13. CDR3 in amino acids: CATSDPSPAGQDNSPLHF. CDR3 nucleotides: TGTGCCACCAGTGACCCTTCCCCCGCAGGACAGGATAATTCACCCCTCCACTTT.

This clonotype was recorded many times. The rearrangement uses TRBV7-9 and TRBJ1-3; no reliable D call. The CDR3 covers 15 residues. The ends were cut back, 5 bases at V and 2 bases at J, with 13 bases in the middle. Germline lookup yields CDR1 SEHNR and CDR2 FQNEAQ (reference sequence). In DNA, the CDR3 is TGTGCCAGCAGCCCCCTCGGACTCACTGGAAACACCATATATTTT. Protein: CASSPLGLTGNTIYF.

This clonotype has a count of ten or more. The rearrangement uses TRBV4-3 and TRBJ2-1; TRBD1 is a possible D gene (7 bases). Germline CDR1 and CDR2: LGHNA and YSLEER. Trimming stripped 2 bases from V and 2 bases from J, with 10 bases between. The CDR3 covers 15 residues. The CDR3, as DNA: TGCGCCAGCAGCCAAATCAGGGGGGCCTACAATGAGCAGTTCTTC. This translates into CASSQIRGAYNEQFF.

This clonotype was counted ten times or more. The rearrangement links TRBV4-1 to TRBJ1-5; maybe TRBD1 (5 bases). Between the trimmed V and J ends, which lost 3 bases and 5 bases, there was a span of 26 bases. The CDR3 runs 19 residues. CDR1 and CDR2 from the germline V gene are MGHRA and YSYEKL. The CDR3 bases are TGCGCCAGCAGCCAGGACCCGGGGGGTGCAGGGAGGAAGGATCAGCCCCAGCATTTT. Amino acids: CASSQDPGGAGRKDQPQHF.

Ten or more counts support this clonotype. The rearrangement joins TRBV20-1 to TRBJ1-3, with D unclear. The CDR3 totals 15 residues. V was pared by 7 bases and J by 2 bases, with 18 bases between. Germline CDR1 reads DFQATT; CDR2 reads SNEGSKA (reference sequence). CDR3 loop: CSVLGGGDAGNTIYF. In DNA, the CDR3 is TGCAGTGTTCTAGGTGGAGGTGACGCTGGAAACACCATATATTTT.

In its sample, this clonotype was seen many times. This sequence joins TRBV5-1 and TRBJ2-7, with D perhaps matching TRBD2 (5 bases). Trimming removed 4 bases from V and 6 bases from J, with 17 bases in between. CDR3 size: 14 residues. CDR1 and CDR2 (germline): SGHRS, YFSETQ. The CDR3: CASSPDSPVSEQYF. Written as DNA, the CDR3 is TGCGCCAGCAGCCCGGACTCTCCAGTAAGCGAGCAGTACTTC.

This clonotype was seen ten or more times. The chain uses TRBV5-6 and TRBJ1-3; D not resolved. CDR1 SGHDT and CDR2 YYEEEE come from the germline V gene. The CDR3 spans 18 residues. V lost 2 bases and J lost 0, with 18 bases in between. CDR3 region: CASSFSALGKNSGNTIYF. The DNA of the CDR3 is TGTGCCAGCAGCTTTTCCGCCCTGGGGAAAAACTCTGGAAACACCATATATTTT.

V gene TRBV6-1 combines with J gene TRBJ2-7, with 7 bases fitting TRBD2. The CDR3 is 15 amino acids. J was trimmed by 3 bases and V by 5 bases; bases with no gene match: 10. Germline CDR1 MNHNS, CDR2 SASEGT. CDR3 residues: CASSQQALALYEQYF. The CDR3 DNA reads as TGTGCCAGCAGTCAGCAAGCACTAGCGCTCTACGAGCAGTACTTC.

This clonotype was found many times. The rearrangement uses TRBV18 and TRBJ2-3; TRBD2 aligns across 7 bases. The junction had 9 bases not matched to a gene; V was cut back by 1 base and J by 5 bases. Germline CDR1 KGHSH, CDR2 LQKENI. The CDR3 has 16 amino acids. This chain's CDR3 is CASSPRAGEGKDTQYF. The CDR3 DNA sequence: TGTGCCAGCTCACCACGGGCGGGAGAAGGTAAAGATACGCAGTATTTT. Supplemented by reference TRBV18 and TRBJ2-3, the full variable domain reads NAGVMQNPRHLVRRRGQEARLRCSPMKGHSHVYWYRQLPEEGLKFMVYLQKENIIDESGMPKERFSAEFPKEGPSILRIQQVVRGDSAAYFCASSPRAGEGKDTQYFGPGTRLTVL.

About this clonotype itself: A much larger clone differs from this one at a single base, so this may be a read error. The V and J genes are TRBV5-1 and TRBJ2-7, with 7 bases fitting TRBD2. Germline V gives CDR1 SGHRS, CDR2 YFSETQ. CDR3 length equals 13 residues. CDR3 in amino acids: CASSLGRDYDQYF. The DNA of the CDR3 is TGCGCCAGCAGCTTGGGCCGGGACTACGACCAGTACTTC.

This clonotype appeared a few times. A much more abundant neighbour one base away suggests this may be a read error. This CDR3 reads CASGLAQGGGETQYF. The CDR3 coding sequence is TGTGCCAGCGGCTTGGCTCAGGGAGGTGGAGAGACCCAGTACTTC. The chain links TRBV5-4 to TRBJ2-5; D perhaps matches TRBD2 (6 bases). The CDR3 totals 15 residues. Germline-derived CDR1 and CDR2 are SGHNT and YYREEE (reference sequence).

This clonotype was detected many times. The chain combines TRBV28 with TRBJ1-3; no reliable D call. Trimming took off 2 bases at V and 8 bases at J, with 10 bases between the two ends. The CDR3 contains 13 residues. CDR1 is MDHEN, CDR2 SYDVKM, per germline. The CDR3 is CASSLRVWDTIYF. CDR3 bases: TGTGCCAGCAGTTTAAGGGTCTGGGACACCATATATTTT.

This clonotype was observed many times. The chain carries TRBV28 and TRBJ2-3; no firm D call. The CDR3 runs to 14 residues. The V end lost 2 bases, the J end lost 4 bases, and 10 bases lay between the germline ends. The germline V gene encodes CDR1 MDHEN and CDR2 SYDVKM. The CDR3 DNA sequence: TGTGCCAGCAGTTTAGACCAGGTGGCAGATACGCAGTATTTT. Its protein is CASSLDQVADTQYF.

This clonotype occurred a few times. This could be a read error, since a much larger clone is one nucleotide away. The gene calls are TRBV20-1 and TRBJ2-5, with TRBD2 matching 9 bases. The CDR3 has 14 residues. Looked up from germline, CDR1 is DFQATT and CDR2 is SNEGSKA (reference sequence). The CDR3 region is CSARLAALQATQYF. The CDR3, as DNA: TGCAGTGCCCGACTAGCGGCCCTCCAAGCGACCCAGTACTTC.

This chain connects TRBV9 to TRBJ1-1; 7 bases align to TRBD1. Germline V lookup: CDR1 SGDLS, CDR2 YYNGEE. The V segment lost 0 bases and the J segment 1 base; nucleotides outside the gene matches: 3. This CDR3 spans 15 amino acids. In DNA form, the CDR3 reads TGTGCCAGCAGCGTAGAAGACAGGGCGAACACTGAAGCTTTCTTT. It encodes CASSVEDRANTEAFF.

This clonotype was recorded many times. This rearrangement joins TRBV12-5 to TRBJ2-6; D remains ambiguous. Germline CDR1 is LGHNT and CDR2 is FRNRAP. Trimming shortened V by 3 bases and J by 0 bases, and 6 bases separated the two germline ends. This CDR3 spans 15 amino acids. For the CDR3, the DNA is TGTGCTAGTGGTTTTCGAAGCTCTGGGGCCAACGTCCTGACTTTC. This sequence encodes CASGFRSSGANVLTF.

A word on this clonotype: Lacking the conserved final phenylalanine or tryptophan, this CDR3 likely reflects a read error. The CDR3 coding sequence is TGTGCCAGCAGCGTAGGTACTACCGGCACAGATACGCAGTATCTT. It codes for CASSVGTTGTDTQYL. The chain employs TRBV9 and TRBJ2-3; the D is unclear. Trimming cost V 0 bases and J 1 base, with 9 bases left between them. The germline V gene has CDR1 SGDLS and CDR2 YYNGEE. The CDR3 consists of 15 residues.

Points on this clonotype: The junction and the germline gene differ at one end; a read error may be behind it. This sequence joins TRBV7-9 and TRBJ1-4; D possibly corresponds to TRBD1 (6 bases). The germline V gene has CDR1 SEHNR and CDR2 FQNEAQ (reference sequence). The length of the CDR3 is 16 residues. The CDR3 region has the DNA TGTGCCACCAGCAGACCCAGGGGCACTTCTAATGAAAAACTGTTTTTT. The encoded protein is CATSRPRGTSNEKLFF.

The chain carries TRBV12-3 or TRBV12-4 and TRBJ2-5, with TRBD2 matching 8 bases. There are 13 residues in the CDR3. Unmatched junction bases numbered 2, after V lost 6 bases and J lost 2 bases. In DNA form, the CDR3 reads TGTGCCAGCAGCCGACTAGCGCAAGAGACCCAGTACTTC. Translation: CASSRLAQETQYF.

This clonotype was counted between two and nine times. A much larger clone differs from this one at a single base, so this may be a read error. V and J are TRBV5-8 and TRBJ2-3, with no clear D. The CDR3 spans 12 residues. Per the germline V gene, CDR1 is SGHTS and CDR2 is YDEGEE. The CDR3 coding sequence is TGTGCCAGCAGCTTGGCCACAGCTACGCAGTATTTT. Translating it yields CASSLATATQYF.

This clonotype was seen a few times. A read error may explain this, as a much larger clone is one base away. The rearrangement joins TRBV11-2 to TRBJ2-3; D is ambiguous. The CDR3 is 17 amino acids. Germline CDR1 is SGHAT and CDR2 is FQNNGV. V lost 1 base and J 0 bases, leaving 14 bases between the germline ends. The DNA of the CDR3 is TGTGCCAGCAGCTTAGGGCGGAGCGCGAGGAGCACAGATACGCAGTATTTT. Its protein is CASSLGRSARSTDTQYF.

This clonotype has a count of ten or more. The V gene is TRBV7-9, the J gene TRBJ2-2; perhaps TRBD1 as D (7 bases). V was cut by 3 bases and J by 4 bases, with 9 bases left in between. Germline CDR1 SEHNR, CDR2 FQNEAQ (reference sequence). The length of the CDR3 is 14 residues. DNA for the CDR3: TGTGCCAGCAGCTTTCAGGGGGGCACCGGGGAGCTGTTTTTT. Translating gives CASSFQGGTGELFF. Supplemented by reference TRBV7-9 and TRBJ2-2, the full variable domain reads DTGVSQNPRHKITKRGQNVTFRCDPISEHNRLYWYRQTLGQGPEFLTYFQNEAQLEKSRLLSDRFSAERPKGSFSTLEIQRTEQGDSAMYLCASSFQGGTGELFFGEGSRLTVL.

This chain uses TRBV20-1 with TRBJ1-2; a possible D gene is TRBD1 (5 bases). Germline values: CDR1 DFQATT, CDR2 SNEGSKA (reference sequence). CDR3 size: 12 residues. V was cut by 5 bases and J by 2 bases, with 9 bases left in between. The CDR3 reads CSAPDINYGYTF. The CDR3, as DNA: TGCAGTGCTCCGGACATCAACTATGGCTACACCTTC.